This T cell receptor beta chain comes out of a study of radiation and T cells in renal cell carcinoma (dated by TCRdb to the early 2020s). The study in broad terms: In total, some 50 samples underwent TCR beta sequencing: approximately 26 tumors plus 27 peripheral blood samples. The final blood draw was performed at 4 weeks after radiation, at the same time as nephrectomy. Across all 50 or so samples, several million unique CDR3 nucleotide sequences encoding 2 million to 3 million unique CDR3 amino acid sequences were identified. The research as a whole found: Dynamics of the blood repertoire were not tracked past 4 weeks after treatment. In blood, the top tumor clonotypes increased from baseline to 2 weeks after radiation and then shrank by 4 weeks, which suggests a temporary expansion of tumor-resident clones. The single-armed trial design could not address effects of radiation dose or scheduling on the TCR repertoire. Because pretreatment tumor biopsies were not available, the study could not determine whether clonotypes were already present within the tumor at baseline.

With regard to this clone: There is no known antigen for this receptor. Base quality data are lacking; no much larger clone is found one base away.

The sample's time point label, in plain terms: blood 4 weeks post-SBRT, at nephrectomy. The treatment or condition label here, explained by the study, means: 15 Gy SBRT to primary tumor, nephrectomy 4 weeks later. The samples were obtained from a clinical trial, where primary renal cell carcinomas were treated with 15 Gy stereotactic body radiation therapy and then removed by nephrectomy 4 weeks afterward. To track tumor-enriched clonotypes, serial peripheral blood was sampled from radiation-treated patients at baseline and at 2 weeks and 4 weeks after SBRT. All patients had renal cell carcinoma with clear cell pathology. Genomic DNA for TCR sequencing was prepared using the QIAamp DNA Blood Mini Kit (Qiagen). The analyses included only samples that passed all quality control checks. The immunoSEQ kit was used, according to the manufacturer's recommendations, to generate TCR beta libraries from genomic DNA. For library preparation, a first multiplex PCR was performed with proprietary primers, followed by a second PCR in which unique barcodes were added, and bead cleanups were performed after each round. A positive control reaction and a negative control reaction, both provided in the kit, were run with every batch of samples. The final libraries were assessed on an Agilent 4200 TapeStation D1000 ScreenTape, pooled by volume, and quantified by qPCR. Sequencing ran on an Illumina NextSeq500 with a MidOutput 150-cycle cartridge, using 156 Read1 and 15 Index1 cycles with kit custom primers. The pooled library was loaded at about 1 pM, with a 20% PhiX control spiked in. In the paper's pipeline: Vendor-processed data were analyzed in R, and a clonotype was defined as all T cells sharing the same CDR3 nucleotide sequence. In the clone abundance analyses, frequencies in each sample were normalized to that sample's 10,000 most abundant clones. Public T cell clones, which averaged fewer than five per sample, were excluded before analysis. An abundance difference of at least 32-fold between compartments was the criterion for calling clonotypes tumor-enriched or baseline blood-enriched. A beta-binomial differential abundance model was used to identify clonotypes that were expanded or contracted between blood time points. Tumor-blood repertoire similarity was measured with the Baroni-Urbani and Buser coefficient, and groups were compared using two-tailed Wilcoxon tests in R. Not all clones reach the TCRdb copy of this immuneACCESS table, which keeps in-frame sequences only. Checked studies attribute under half of the gap to unresolved V genes and leave the rest unexplained. The D gene and trimming were derived from the DNA, and the V and J assignments and clone size from that table. The sample table holds around 180,000 clones, of which approximately 90% were seen once. The ten largest clonotypes hold around 10% of the sample.

The sample was blood, taken from a patient whose treatment included radiotherapy and nephrectomy. The clonotype comes from a woman between 50 and 59 years old with renal cell carcinoma.

The DNA sequence reads TGCAGCGTCGGACAACCAGGGAGGAGCTATGGCTACACCTTC. Its protein reads: CSVGQPGRSYGYTF. The rearrangement combines TRBV29-1 with TRBJ1-2; the D gene is possibly TRBD1, with 5 bases matching. The CDR1 and CDR2 encoded by the germline V gene are SQVTM and ANQGSEA. There are 14 amino acids in the CDR3, from cysteine to phenylalanine inclusive. The kept DNA is CDR3 alone, 42 bases in frame from the first base. The germline ends are 18 bases apart after V is trimmed by 6 bases and J by 4 bases. The variable domain in full, with residues beyond the CDR3 obtained from the reference TRBV29-1 and TRBJ1-2 genes, is SAVISQKPSRDICQRGTSLTIQCQVDSQVTMMFWYRQQPGQSLTLIATANQGSEATYESGFVIDKFPISRPNLTFSTLTVSNMSPEDSSIYLCSVGQPGRSYGYTFGSGTRLTVV.